This T cell receptor beta chain was sequenced for a study of blood T cell repertoires in COVID-19. The overall study: From the United States, Italy and Spain came samples of acute and convalescent COVID-19.

Some clones are missing from TCRdb's copy, which holds only in-frame ones; the method was immunoSEQ multiplex PCR. This table has roughly 90,000 clones, roughly nine tenths appearing once. The V gene end was trimmed by 0 bases and the J gene end by 2 bases; junction bases not matched to a gene: 4. Germline CDR1 LGHNA, CDR2 YSLEER. This CDR3 spans 16 amino acids. The V gene is TRBV4-3, the J gene TRBJ2-3; 8 bases agree with TRBD2. The source of this sequence is a human donor with active COVID-19. The donor label of this sample is uncertain. The sequencing input was peripheral blood. This chain's CDR3 is CASSQDSAGVTDTQYF. CDR3 coding DNA: TGCGCCAGCAGCCAAGATTCAGCGGGGGTCACAGATACGCAGTATTTT.